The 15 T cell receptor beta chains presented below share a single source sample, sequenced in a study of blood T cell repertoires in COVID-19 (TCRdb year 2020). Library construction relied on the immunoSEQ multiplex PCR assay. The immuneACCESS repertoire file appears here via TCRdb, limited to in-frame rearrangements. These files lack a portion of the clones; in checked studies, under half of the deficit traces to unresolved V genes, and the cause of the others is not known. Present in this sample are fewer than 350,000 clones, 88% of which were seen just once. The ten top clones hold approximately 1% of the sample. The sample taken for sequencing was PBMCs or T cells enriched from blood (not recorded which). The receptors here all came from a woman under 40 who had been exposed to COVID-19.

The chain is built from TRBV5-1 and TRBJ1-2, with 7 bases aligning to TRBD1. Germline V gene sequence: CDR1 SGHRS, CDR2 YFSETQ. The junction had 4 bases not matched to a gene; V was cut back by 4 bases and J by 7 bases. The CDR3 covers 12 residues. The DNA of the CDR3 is TGCGCCAGCAGCACAGGACAGGTTGGCTACACCTTC. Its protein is CASSTGQVGYTF.

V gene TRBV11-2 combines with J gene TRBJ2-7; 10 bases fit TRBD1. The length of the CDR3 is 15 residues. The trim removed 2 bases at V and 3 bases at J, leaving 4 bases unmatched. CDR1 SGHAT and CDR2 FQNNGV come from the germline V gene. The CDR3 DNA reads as TGTGCCAGCAGCTTACTTGGACAGGGGGTCTACGAGCAGTACTTC. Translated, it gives CASSLLGQGVYEQYF.

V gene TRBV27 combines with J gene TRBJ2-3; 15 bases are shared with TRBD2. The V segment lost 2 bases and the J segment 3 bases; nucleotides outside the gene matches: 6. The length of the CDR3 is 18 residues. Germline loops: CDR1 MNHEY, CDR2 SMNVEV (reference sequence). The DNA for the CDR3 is TGTGCCAGCAGTTTACGGGCAGGACTAGCGGGGGGGACAGATACGCAGTATTTT. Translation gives CASSLRAGLAGGTDTQYF.

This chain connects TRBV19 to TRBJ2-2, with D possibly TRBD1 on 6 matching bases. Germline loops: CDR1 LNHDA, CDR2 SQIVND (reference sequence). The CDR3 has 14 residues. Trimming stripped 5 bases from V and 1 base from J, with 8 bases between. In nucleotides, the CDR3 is TGTGCCAGTAGTGCGACAGGGAACACCGGGGAGCTGTTTTTT. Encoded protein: CASSATGNTGELFF.

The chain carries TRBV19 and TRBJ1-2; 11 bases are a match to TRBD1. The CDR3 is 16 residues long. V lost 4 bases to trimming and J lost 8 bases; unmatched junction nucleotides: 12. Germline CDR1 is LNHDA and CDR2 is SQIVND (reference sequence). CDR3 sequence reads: CASSTAGTGGPRGYTF. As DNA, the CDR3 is TGTGCCAGTAGTACCGCCGGGACAGGGGGACCACGGGGCTACACCTTC.

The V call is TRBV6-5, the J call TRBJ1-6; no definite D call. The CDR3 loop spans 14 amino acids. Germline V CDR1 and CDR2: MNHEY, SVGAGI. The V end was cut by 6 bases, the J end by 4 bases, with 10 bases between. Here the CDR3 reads CASSPNAYNSPLHF. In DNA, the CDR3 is TGTGCCAGCAGCCCCAACGCGTATAATTCACCCCTCCACTTT.

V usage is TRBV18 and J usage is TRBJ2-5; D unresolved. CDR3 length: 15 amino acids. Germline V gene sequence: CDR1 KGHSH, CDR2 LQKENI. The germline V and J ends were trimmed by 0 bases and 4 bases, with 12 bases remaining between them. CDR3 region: CASSPPSAGGETQYF. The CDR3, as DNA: TGTGCCAGCTCACCACCCTCGGCAGGTGGAGAGACCCAGTACTTC.

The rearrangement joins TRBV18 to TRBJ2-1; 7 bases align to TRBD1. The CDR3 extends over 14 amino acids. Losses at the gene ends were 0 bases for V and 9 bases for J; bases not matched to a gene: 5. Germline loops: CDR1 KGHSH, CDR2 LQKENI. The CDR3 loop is CASSPPDRASEQFF. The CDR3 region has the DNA TGTGCCAGCTCACCACCCGACAGGGCCAGTGAGCAGTTCTTC.

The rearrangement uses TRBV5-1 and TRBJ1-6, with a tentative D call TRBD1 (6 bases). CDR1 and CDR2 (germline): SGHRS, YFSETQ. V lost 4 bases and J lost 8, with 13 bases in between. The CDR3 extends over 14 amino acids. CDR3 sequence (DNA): TGCGCCAGCAGCAACGACAGGCGAGATTCACCCCTCCACTTT. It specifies CASSNDRRDSPLHF. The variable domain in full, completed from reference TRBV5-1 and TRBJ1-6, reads KAGVTQTPRYLIKTRGQQVTLSCSPISGHRSVSWYQQTPGQGLQFLFEYFSETQRNKGNFPGRFSGRQFSNSRSEMNVSTLELGDSALYLCASSNDRRDSPLHFGNGTRLTVT.

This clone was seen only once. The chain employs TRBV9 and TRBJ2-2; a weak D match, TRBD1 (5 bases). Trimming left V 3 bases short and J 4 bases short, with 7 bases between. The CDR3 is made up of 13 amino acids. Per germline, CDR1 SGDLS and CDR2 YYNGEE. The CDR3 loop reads CASSGQFTGELFF. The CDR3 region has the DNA TGTGCCAGCAGCGGACAGTTCACCGGGGAGCTGTTTTTT.

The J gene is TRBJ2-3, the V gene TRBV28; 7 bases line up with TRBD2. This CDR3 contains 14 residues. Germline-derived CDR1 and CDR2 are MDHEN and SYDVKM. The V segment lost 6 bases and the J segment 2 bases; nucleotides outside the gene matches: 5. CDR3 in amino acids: CASSHGTTTDTQYF. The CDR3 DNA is TGTGCCAGCAGCCACGGGACTACCACAGATACGCAGTATTTT.

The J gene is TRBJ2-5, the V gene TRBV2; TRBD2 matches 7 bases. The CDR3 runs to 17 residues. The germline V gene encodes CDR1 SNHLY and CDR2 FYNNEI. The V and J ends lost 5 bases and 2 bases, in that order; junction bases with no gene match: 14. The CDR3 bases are TGTGCCAGCAGTCCGGGGCCAGGCGGGGGAGGACAAGAGACCCAGTACTTC. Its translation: CASSPGPGGGGQETQYF.

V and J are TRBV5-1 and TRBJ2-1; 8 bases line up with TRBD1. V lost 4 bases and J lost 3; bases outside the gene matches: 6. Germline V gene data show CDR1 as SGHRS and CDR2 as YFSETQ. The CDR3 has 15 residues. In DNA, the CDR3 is TGCGCCAGCAGCAGTTCACAGGGGGGCTACAATGAGCAGTTCTTC. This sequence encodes CASSSSQGGYNEQFF.

The CDR3 region is CASSFPSRSYNEQFF. The CDR3 nucleotides read TGTGCCAGCAGTTTTCCCTCCCGCTCCTACAATGAGCAGTTCTTC. The chain combines TRBV27 with TRBJ2-1; D unresolved. Germline CDR1 and CDR2: MNHEY and SMNVEV (reference sequence). The CDR3 is 15 amino acids. Trimming removed 3 bases from V and 0 bases from J, with 9 bases in between.

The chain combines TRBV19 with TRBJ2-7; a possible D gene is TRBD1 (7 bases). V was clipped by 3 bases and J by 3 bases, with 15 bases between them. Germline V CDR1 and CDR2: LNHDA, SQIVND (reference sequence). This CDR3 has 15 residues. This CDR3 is CASSMAGQPFYEQYF. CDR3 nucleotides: TGTGCCAGTAGTATGGCGGGACAGCCATTCTACGAGCAGTACTTC.